Ten or more counts support the clone carrying this TCR beta chain. Its target is unknown. The library was built from 400 to 500 ng RNA with molecular barcoded adaptors for alpha/delta and beta/gamma chains. TCRdb re-called the reads through MiXCR, storing one row per CDR3 protein. The sample contains 85,000 or so distinct CDR3 sequences, roughly 12% of which appear only once. These data are taken from a study of read filtering for tumor transcriptome and immune sequencing. Overall study context: 8 or 9 patients were R-ISS I, 16 were R-ISS II, 7 were R-ISS III. IR-seq gave about 4 to 10.27 million TCR reads per sample; RNA-seq gave 85 to 1273. Study conclusions and caveats: The CD138-negative fraction was mixed bone marrow immune cells, not pure T cells.

The V gene's germline CDR1 is SGHTA and CDR2 FQGTGA. This CDR3 has 15 amino acids. V was shortened by 5 bases and J by 2 bases, with 14 bases between the two germline ends. This clonotype was obtained from a donor aged 40 or older with multiple myeloma. The chain employs TRBV7-3 and TRBJ2-3; the D gene is possibly TRBD2 (6 bases). The sequenced material came from a population of CD138-negative cells sorted from bone marrow. CDR3 residues: CASSIRGTLTDTQYF. The CDR3 nucleotides are TGTGCCAGCAGCATTCGCGGGACTCTCACAGATACGCAGTATTTT.